The TCR beta chain under discussion was sequenced for a study of T cells after yellow fever vaccination (dated by TCRdb to about 2019). Regarding the research as a whole: The SMART-Seq v4 Ultra Low Input RNA kit was used to prepare libraries from fractions with low cell numbers. To follow T-cell clones before and after primary and booster YFV17D yellow fever vaccination, bulk TCR alpha and beta repertoires were sequenced over time. Two healthy male donors made up the cohort, one aged 18 to 29 years and the other aged 30 to 40 years. Blood was drawn at multiple timepoints before and after primary and secondary immunization, with bulk PBMC replicates and cell subsets isolated. Study-level results and caveats: Only two donors were included in the study, so the extent to which the findings can be generalized is limited. Most clones expanded after primary vaccination were re-detected after the booster (almost 98% of CD4 and about 88% of CD8), suggesting broad memory maintenance. FACS-sorted repertoires could contain abundant contaminating clonotypes from the bulk population, so computational filtering was required. A small fraction of clonotypes showed up in both the CD4 and CD8 compartments, probably as a result of convergent recombination. The secondary T-cell response was found to be weaker but faster than the primary response, with a peak reached on day 5 rather than on day 15.

TCR cDNA was synthesized by 5'RACE template switching, through which a universal primer site and unique molecular identifiers were introduced. Priming for cDNA synthesis came from both the TCR alpha and TCR beta constant segments. Two PCR steps were used to amplify libraries, with sample barcodes and sequencing adapters being added in the second step. Sequencing of libraries was performed on Illumina HiSeq 2500 (2x100 bp) or NovaSeq (2x150 bp). In the paper's pipeline: MIGEC handled demultiplexing of reads and collapsing into UMI consensus sequences, while MiXCR performed V(D)J alignment. Vaccine-responding clonotypes were defined with edgeR using replicate PBMC samples, requiring FDR below 0.01 and a log2 fold change above 5 up to day 15. CD4 or CD8 identity was assigned to each bulk clonotype according to whether the clonotype was present at higher abundance in the sequenced CD4 repertoire or the sequenced CD8 repertoire. Starting from the raw public reads, TCRdb applied fastp trimming at Q25, assembled clones with MiXCR and retained in-frame beta chains. Each CDR3 protein appears once, grouped with its most common genes and DNA. The V and J calls reflect TCRdb's pipeline rather than the authors' work. For this sample the table gives approximately 150,000 distinct CDR3 sequences, of which 7.7% were detected only once. Together, the top ten hold approximately 0.78% of the sample.

This clonotype was seen repeatedly, ten times or more. Its target antigen remains unknown. Base-call qualities are not available, and no considerably larger clone is one nucleotide away. Deletion took 7 bases off V and 7 bases off J, with a span of 28 bases between the germline ends. The CDR3, from cysteine to phenylalanine, totals 18 residues. The DNA shown is the 54-base CDR3, in frame from base 1. The germline V gene yields MNHEY for CDR1 and SVGEGT for CDR2. The treatment or condition label for this specimen denotes: live attenuated yellow fever vaccine strain. PBMCs were isolated from peripheral blood using a standard Ficoll-Paque protocol. Dynabeads CD4 and CD8 positive selection kits were used to isolate CD4 and CD8 T-cell fractions. TriZol was used to extract RNA from bulk PBMCs, from CD4 and CD8 fractions, and from dextramer-positive and dextramer-negative fractions.

The chain joins TRBV6-2 or TRBV6-3 to TRBJ2-2; the D gene is perhaps TRBD2, from 6 matching bases. Sequenced here: CD4+ T cells sorted from PBMCs, sampled 5 days after the yellow fever booster vaccination. This TCR came from a young man who received the YFV17D yellow fever vaccine. The CDR3 sequence is CASMHALLTSRERGELFF. The sequence in DNA is TGTGCCAGCATGCACGCCCTCCTGACCTCCCGGGAGCGCGGGGAGCTGTTTTTT.